This TCR beta chain was identified during a study of CD8 T cells in Susac syndrome. Notes on the study in general: Expansion of clones was not seen in the CD4+ T cell repertoires of Susac syndrome.

Germline V gives CDR1 SEHNR, CDR2 FQNEAQ (reference sequence). Trimming stripped 5 bases from V and 7 bases from J, with 14 bases between. There are 13 residues in the CDR3. Comments on this clonotype: The antigen remains undetermined.

Reverse transcription of 0.5 to 1 ug RNA was performed with random hexamers. Amplification of TCR beta CDR3 spanned 54 Vbeta and 13 Jbeta via immunoSEQ multiplex PCR. MiXCR was run by TCRdb on the immunoSEQ multiplex PCR reads, yielding one entry per CDR3 protein. Of 55,000 to 80,000 distinct CDR3 sequences listed, roughly 93% are singletons. Peripheral blood CD8+ and CD4+ T cells were profiled by TCR beta sequencing. FACS was used to enrich TEMRA cells, whereas the CD8+ and CD4+ T cells were obtained by negative isolation. Source material: CD4+ T cells from PBMCs. The chain employs TRBV7-9 and TRBJ2-5; no definite D call. The clonotype originates from a human donor with Susac syndrome. The CDR3 here is CASSLLGFVTQYF. In DNA form, the CDR3 reads TGTGCCAGCAGCCTCCTAGGATTTGTGACCCAGTACTTC.